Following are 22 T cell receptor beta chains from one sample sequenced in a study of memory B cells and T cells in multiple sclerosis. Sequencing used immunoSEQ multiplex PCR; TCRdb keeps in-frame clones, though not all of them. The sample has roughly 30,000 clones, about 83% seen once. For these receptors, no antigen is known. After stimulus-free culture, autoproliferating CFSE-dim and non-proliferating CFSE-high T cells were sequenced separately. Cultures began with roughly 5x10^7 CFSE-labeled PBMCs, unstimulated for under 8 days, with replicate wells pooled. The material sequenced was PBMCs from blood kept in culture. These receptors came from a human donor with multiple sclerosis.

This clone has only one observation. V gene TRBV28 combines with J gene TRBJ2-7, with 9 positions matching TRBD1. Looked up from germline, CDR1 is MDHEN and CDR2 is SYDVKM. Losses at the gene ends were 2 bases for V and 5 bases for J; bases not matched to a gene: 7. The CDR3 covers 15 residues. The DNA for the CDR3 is TGTGCCAGCAGTTTACCGACAGGGGGTTTACACGAGCAGTACTTC. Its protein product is CASSLPTGGLHEQYF.

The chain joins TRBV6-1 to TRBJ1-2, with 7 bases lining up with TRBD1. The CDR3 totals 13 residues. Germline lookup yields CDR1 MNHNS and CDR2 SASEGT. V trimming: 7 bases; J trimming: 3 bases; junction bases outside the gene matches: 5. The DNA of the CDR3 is TGTGCCAGCATTGGACAGGCCGACTATGGCTACACCTTC. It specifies CASIGQADYGYTF.

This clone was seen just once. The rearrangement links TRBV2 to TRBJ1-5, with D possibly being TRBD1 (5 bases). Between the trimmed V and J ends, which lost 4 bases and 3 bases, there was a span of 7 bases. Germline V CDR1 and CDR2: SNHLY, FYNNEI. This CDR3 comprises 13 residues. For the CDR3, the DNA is TGTGCCAGCAGTGGGGGCCTCAATCAGCCCCAGCATTTT. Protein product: CASSGGLNQPQHF.

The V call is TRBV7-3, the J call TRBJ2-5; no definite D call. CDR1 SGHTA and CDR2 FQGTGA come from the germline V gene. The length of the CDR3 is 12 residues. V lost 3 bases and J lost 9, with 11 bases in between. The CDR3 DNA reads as TGTGCCAGCAGCTTTTCGAGCCGTGCCCAGTACTTC. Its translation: CASSFSSRAQYF.

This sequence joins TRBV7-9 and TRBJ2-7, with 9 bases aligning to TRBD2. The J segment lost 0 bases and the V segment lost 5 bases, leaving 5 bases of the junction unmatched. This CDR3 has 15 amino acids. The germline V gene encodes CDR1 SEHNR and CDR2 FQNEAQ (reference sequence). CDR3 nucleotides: TGTGCCAGCAGCCCCCCGACTAGCGGCTCCTACGAGCAGTACTTC. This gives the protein CASSPPTSGSYEQYF.

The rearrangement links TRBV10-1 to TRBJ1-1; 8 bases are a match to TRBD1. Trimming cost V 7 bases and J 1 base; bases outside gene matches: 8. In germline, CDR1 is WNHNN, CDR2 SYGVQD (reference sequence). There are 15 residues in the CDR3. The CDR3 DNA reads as TGCGCCAGCAAGGCAGGGGGCCTGAGGAACACTGAAGCTTTCTTT. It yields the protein CASKAGGLRNTEAFF.

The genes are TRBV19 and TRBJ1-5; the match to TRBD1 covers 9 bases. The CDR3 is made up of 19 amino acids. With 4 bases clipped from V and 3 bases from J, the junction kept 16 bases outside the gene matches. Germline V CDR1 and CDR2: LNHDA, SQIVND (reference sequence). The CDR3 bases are TGTGCCAGTAGTACCAACAGGGGGCGCATCGTGGGGGCCAATCAGCCCCAGCATTTT. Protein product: CASSTNRGRIVGANQPQHF.

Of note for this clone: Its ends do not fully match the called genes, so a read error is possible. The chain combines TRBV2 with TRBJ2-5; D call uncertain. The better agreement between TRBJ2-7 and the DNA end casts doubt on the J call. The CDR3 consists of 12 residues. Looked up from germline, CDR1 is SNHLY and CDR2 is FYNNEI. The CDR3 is CASSEAVYEQYF. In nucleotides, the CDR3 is TGTGCTAGCAGTGAAGCAGTCTACGAGCAGTACTTC.

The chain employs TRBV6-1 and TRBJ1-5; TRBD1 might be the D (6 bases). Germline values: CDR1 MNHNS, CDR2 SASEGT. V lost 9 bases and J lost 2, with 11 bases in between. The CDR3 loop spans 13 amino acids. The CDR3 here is CASTGKGNQPQHF. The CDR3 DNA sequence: TGTGCCAGTACAGGGAAGGGCAATCAGCCCCAGCATTTT.

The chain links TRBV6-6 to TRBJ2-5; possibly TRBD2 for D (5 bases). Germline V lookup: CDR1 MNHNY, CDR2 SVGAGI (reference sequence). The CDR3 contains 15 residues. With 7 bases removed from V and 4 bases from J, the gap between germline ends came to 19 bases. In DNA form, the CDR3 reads TGTGCCAGCACCCCGGGAAGTCCTTTAGGAGAGACCCAGTACTTC. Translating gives CASTPGSPLGETQYF.

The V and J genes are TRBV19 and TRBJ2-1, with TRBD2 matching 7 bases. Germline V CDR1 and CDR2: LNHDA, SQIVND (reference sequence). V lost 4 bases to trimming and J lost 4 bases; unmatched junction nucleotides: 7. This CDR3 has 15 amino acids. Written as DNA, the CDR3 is TGTGCCAGTAGTACTCCGGGACTACAGTACAATGAGCAGTTCTTC. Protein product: CASSTPGLQYNEQFF. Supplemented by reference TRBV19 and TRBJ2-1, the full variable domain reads DGGITQSPKYLFRKEGQNVTLSCEQNLNHDAMYWYRQDPGQGLRLIYYSQIVNDFQKGDIAEGYSVSREKKESFPLTVTSAQKNPTAFYLCASSTPGLQYNEQFFGPGTRLTVL.

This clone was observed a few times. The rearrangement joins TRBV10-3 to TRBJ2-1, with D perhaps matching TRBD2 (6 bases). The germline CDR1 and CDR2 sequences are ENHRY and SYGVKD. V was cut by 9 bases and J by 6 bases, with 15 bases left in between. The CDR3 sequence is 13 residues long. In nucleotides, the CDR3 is TGTGCCATTTCCGGGACTGCCGGCAATGAGCAGTTCTTC. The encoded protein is CAISGTAGNEQFF.

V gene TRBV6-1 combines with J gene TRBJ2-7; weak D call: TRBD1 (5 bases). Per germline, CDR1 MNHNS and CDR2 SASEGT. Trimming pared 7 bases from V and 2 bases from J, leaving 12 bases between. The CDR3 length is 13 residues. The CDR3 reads CASNLRVPYEQYF. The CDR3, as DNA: TGTGCCAGCAACCTCAGGGTCCCCTACGAGCAGTACTTC.

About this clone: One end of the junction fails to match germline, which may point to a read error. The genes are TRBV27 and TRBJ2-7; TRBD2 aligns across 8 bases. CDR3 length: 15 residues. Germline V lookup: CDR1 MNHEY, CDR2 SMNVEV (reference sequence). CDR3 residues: CASSRREGPSYEQCF. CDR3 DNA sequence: TGTGCCAGCAGTAGACGGGAGGGCCCATCCTACGAGCAGTGCTTC.

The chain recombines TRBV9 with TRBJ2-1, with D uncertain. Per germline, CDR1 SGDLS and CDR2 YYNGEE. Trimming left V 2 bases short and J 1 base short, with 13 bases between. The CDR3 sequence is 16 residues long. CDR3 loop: CASSVGYSYSYNEQFF. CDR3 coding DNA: TGTGCCAGCAGCGTTGGTTATTCTTATTCCTACAATGAGCAGTTCTTC. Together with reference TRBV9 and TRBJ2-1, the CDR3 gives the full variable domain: DSGVTQTPKHLITATGQRVTLRCSPRSGDLSVYWYQQSLDQGLQFLIQYYNGEERAKGNILERFSAQQFPDLHSELNLSSLELGDSALYFCASSVGYSYSYNEQFFGPGTRLTVL.

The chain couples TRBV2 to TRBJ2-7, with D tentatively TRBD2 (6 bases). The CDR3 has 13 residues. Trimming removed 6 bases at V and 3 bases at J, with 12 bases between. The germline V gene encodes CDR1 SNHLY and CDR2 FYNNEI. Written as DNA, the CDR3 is TGTGCCAGCAGATACGGGAGAGGCTACGAGCAGTACTTC. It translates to CASRYGRGYEQYF.

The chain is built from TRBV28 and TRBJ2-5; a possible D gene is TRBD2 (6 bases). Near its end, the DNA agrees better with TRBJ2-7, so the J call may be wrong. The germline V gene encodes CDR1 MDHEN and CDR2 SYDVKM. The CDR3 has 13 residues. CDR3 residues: CASMGTFGYEQYF. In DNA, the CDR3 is TGTGCCAGCATGGGGACTTTCGGCTACGAGCAGTACTTC.

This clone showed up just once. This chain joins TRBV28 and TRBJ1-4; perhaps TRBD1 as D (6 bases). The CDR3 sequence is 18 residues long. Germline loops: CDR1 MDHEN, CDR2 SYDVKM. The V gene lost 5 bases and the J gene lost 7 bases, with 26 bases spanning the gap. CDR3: CASSPLVRGAGGIEKLFF. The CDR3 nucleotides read TGTGCCAGCAGTCCACTCGTACGGGGGGCTGGGGGGATTGAAAAACTGTTTTTT.

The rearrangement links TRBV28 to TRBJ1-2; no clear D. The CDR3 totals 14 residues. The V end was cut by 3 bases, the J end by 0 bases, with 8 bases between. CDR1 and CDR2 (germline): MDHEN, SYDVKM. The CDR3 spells CASSLGIANYGYTF. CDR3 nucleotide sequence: TGTGCCAGCAGTTTGGGCATCGCTAACTATGGCTACACCTTC.

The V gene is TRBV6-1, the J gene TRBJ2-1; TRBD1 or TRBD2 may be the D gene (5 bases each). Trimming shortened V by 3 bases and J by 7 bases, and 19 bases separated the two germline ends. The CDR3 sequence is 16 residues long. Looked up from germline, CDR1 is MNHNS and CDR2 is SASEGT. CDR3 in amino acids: CASSERGRANRNEQFF. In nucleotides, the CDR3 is TGTGCCAGCAGTGAGAGGGGCAGGGCCAACCGTAATGAGCAGTTCTTC.

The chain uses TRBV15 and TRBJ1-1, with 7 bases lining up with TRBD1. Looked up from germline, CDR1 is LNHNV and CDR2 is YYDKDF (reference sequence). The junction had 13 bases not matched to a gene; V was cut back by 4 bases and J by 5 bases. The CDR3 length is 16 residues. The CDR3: CATSKGQILTGTEAFF. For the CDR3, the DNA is TGTGCCACCAGCAAGGGACAGATCTTAACCGGGACTGAAGCTTTCTTT.

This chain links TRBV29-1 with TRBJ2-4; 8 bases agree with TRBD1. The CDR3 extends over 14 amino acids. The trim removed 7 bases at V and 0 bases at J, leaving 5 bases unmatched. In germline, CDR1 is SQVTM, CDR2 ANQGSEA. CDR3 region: CSATDRAAKNIQYF. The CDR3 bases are TGCAGCGCAACGGACAGGGCAGCCAAAAACATTCAGTACTTC.